The present T cell receptor beta chain was sequenced within a study of shared T cell receptors in the human thymus (dated by TCRdb to about 2021). For context, the study as a whole: The study examined how self-reactive, shared T-cell receptor alpha chains are generated in the human thymus.

Preparation of the library involved the immunoSEQ multiplex PCR assay. TCRdb retrieved this table from immuneACCESS and kept in-frame rearrangements only. Not all clones are present; in checked studies, unresolved V genes account for under half, and no reason is known for the remainder. The sample profile shows some 700,000 clones; approximately 85% of them were found once. The top ten clones comprise around 0.0094% of the sample. A remark on this clone: Which antigen it targets is not known. Base qualities are missing; no much larger clone stands one base away.

Counted from cysteine to phenylalanine, this CDR3 has 16 amino acids. The sequence is cut down to CDR3 DNA, 48 bases in frame from base 1. The germline V gene (reference sequence) supplies CDR1 MNHEY and CDR2 SMNVEV. Ends trimmed: V by 5 bases, J by 1 base; bases unmatched to a gene: 9. The same sample was also used in a study of human thymus T cells. From that second study: Immunologically healthy infants undergoing open corrective cardiac surgery for congenital heart defects in Finland were used as donors. Thymus tissue was collected as surgical resects that were removed during corrective cardiac surgery. V and J gene segment usage appeared biased in both thymic and peripheral blood repertoires. The related research found that thymic TCR repertoires overlapped highly between unrelated individuals. The study characterized TCR alpha and beta repertoires from eight infant thymus samples and a few related peripheral blood samples. The infant donors were about 7 to 250 days old, and the cohort included roughly six males and a couple of females. Thymocytes were mechanically released from the tissue and were stored as pellets of about 9.5-31 million cells at -70 degrees C. Genomic DNA was extracted from frozen cell pellets with a QIAsymphony instrument. Using the immunoSEQ multiplex PCR assay, the TCRB and TCRAD loci were amplified from a standardized quantity of quality-controlled genomic DNA. The V(D)J region was spanned by amplicons of a length sufficient to cover the CDR3 and to identify V and J genes. The amplicons were sequenced on an Illumina platform via the commercial immunoSEQ service. Primer bias and sequencing errors were corrected using previously described methods, and TCRAD and TCRB definitions followed the IMGT database. Repertoires were analysed with immunoSEQ Analyzer 3.0 and VDJTools, covering basic statistics, V/J segment usage, diversity estimates, rarefaction and pairwise overlap. Diversity was estimated using the Chao1, ChaoE, Efron-Thisted, Shannon and inverse Simpson indices, and was also estimated on datasets down-sampled to the size of the smallest sample. Repertoire overlap was assessed by strict matching of CDR3 nucleotide sequence, V gene and J gene, and clustering was done by Jaccard-based multidimensional scaling. On average, thymus samples yielded some 810,000 unique TCRB clonotypes, whereas blood samples yielded about 80,000.

Sequencing used thymocytes. The V and J segments used are TRBV27 and TRBJ2-3, with 7 junctional bases fitting TRBD2. This sequence originates from a girl under three years old with a congenital heart defect. Donor details come from another sample of the same person, matched by shared clones. The CDR3 reads as follows: CASSRNRDYRTDTQYF. The bases read TGTGCCAGCAGTCGAAACCGGGACTACCGCACAGATACGCAGTATTTT.